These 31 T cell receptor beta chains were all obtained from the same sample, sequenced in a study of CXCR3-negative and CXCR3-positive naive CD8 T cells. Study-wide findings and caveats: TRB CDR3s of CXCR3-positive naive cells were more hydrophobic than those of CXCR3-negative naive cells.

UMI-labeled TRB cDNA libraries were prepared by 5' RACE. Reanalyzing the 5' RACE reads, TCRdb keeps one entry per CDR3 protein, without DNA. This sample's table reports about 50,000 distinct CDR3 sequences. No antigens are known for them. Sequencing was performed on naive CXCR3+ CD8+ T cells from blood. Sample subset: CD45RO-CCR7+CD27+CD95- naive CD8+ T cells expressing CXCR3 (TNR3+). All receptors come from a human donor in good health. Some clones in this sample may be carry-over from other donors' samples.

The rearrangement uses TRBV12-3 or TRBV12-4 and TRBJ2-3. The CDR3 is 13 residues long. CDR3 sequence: CASSADLIDTQYF.

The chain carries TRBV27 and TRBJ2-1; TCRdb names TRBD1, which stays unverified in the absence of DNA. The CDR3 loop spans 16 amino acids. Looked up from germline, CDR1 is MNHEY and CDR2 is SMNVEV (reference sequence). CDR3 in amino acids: CASSFLGGSLYNEQFF.

CDR3 sequence: CATSRAGATTDTQYF. The rearrangement links TRBV15 to TRBJ2-3; TCRdb designates TRBD1, a call that cannot be tested without DNA. CDR1 LNHNV and CDR2 YYDKDF come from the germline V gene (reference sequence). The CDR3 runs 15 residues.

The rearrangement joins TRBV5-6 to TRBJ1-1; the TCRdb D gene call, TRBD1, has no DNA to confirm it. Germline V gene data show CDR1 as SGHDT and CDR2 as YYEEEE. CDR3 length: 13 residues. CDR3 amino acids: CASTGDIRTEAFF.

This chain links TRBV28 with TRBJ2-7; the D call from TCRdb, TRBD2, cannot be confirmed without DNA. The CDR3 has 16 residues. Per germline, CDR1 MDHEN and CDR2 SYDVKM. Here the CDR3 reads CASRPTSGGLQGEQYF.

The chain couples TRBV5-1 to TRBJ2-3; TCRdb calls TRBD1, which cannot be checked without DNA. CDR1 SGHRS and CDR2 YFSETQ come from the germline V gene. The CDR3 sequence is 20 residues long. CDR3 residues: CASSSRQGLWTELRTDTQYF. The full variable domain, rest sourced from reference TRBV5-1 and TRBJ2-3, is KAGVTQTPRYLIKTRGQQVTLSCSPISGHRSVSWYQQTPGQGLQFLFEYFSETQRNKGNFPGRFSGRQFSNSRSEMNVSTLELGDSALYLCASSSRQGLWTELRTDTQYFGPGTRLTVL.

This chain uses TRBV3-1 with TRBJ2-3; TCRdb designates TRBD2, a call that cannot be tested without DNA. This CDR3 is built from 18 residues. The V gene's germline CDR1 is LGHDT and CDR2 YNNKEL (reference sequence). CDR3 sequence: CASSRPPGLAESTDTQYF.

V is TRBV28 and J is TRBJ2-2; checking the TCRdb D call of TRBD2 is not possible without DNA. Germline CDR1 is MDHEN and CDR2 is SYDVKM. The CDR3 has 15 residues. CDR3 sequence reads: CASTRLAGVAGELFF. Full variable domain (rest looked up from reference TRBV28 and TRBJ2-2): DVKVTQSSRYLVKRTGEKVFLECVQDMDHENMFWYRQDPGLGLRLIYFSYDVKMKEKGDIPEGYSVSREKKERFSLILESASTNQTSMYLCASTRLAGVAGELFFGEGSRLTVL.

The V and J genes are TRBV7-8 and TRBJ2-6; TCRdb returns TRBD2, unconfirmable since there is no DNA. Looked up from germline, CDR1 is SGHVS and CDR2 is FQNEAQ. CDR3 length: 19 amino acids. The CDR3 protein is CASSLARAGALSGANVLTF. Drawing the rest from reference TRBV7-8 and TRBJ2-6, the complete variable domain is GAGVSQSPRYKVAKRGQDVALRCDPISGHVSLFWYQQALGQGPEFLTYFQNEAQLDKSGLPSDRFFAERPEGSVSTLKIQRTQQEDSAVYLCASSLARAGALSGANVLTFGAGSRLTVL.

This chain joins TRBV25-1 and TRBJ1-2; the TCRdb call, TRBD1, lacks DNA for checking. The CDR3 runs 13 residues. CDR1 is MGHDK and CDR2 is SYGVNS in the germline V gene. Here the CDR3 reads CASRGQGVGGYTF.

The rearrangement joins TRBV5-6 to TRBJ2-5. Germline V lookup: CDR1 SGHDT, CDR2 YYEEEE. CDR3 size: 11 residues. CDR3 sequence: CASTSGETQYF.

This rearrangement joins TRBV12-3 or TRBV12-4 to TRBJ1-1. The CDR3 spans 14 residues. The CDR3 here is CASSLYGGVTEAFF.

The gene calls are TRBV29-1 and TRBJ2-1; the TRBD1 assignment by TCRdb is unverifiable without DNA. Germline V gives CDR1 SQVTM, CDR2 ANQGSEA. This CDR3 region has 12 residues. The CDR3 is CSVTGDLDEQFF.

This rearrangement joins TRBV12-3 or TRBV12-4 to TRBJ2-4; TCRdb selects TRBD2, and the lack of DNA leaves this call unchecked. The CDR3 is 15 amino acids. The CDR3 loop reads CATSTSGRPKNIQYF.

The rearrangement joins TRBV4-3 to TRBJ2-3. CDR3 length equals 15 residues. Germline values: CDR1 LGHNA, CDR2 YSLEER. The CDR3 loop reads CASSQDRVAPDTQYF.

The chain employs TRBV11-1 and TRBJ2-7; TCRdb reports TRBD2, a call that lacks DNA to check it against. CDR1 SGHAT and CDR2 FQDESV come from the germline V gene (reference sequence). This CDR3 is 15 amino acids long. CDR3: CASSLGGLPLGEQYF.

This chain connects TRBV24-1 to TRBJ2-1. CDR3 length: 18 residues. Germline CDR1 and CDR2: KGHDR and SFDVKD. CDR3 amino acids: CATCDSTKGSRSYNEQFF.

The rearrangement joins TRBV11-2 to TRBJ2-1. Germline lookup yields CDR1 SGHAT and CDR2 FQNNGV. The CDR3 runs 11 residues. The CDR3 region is CASSYTVRQFF.

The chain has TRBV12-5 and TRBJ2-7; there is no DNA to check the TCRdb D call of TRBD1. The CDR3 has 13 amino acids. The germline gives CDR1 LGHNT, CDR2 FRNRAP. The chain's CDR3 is CASSTGWDYEQYF.

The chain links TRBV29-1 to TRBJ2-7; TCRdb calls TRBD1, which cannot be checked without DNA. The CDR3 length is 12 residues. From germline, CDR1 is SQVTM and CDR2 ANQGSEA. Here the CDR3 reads CSGTSGTYEQYF.

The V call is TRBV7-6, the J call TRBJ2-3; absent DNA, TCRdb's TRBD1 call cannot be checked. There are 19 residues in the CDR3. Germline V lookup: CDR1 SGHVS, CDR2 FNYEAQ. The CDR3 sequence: CASSLEAGQFDTSTDTQYF. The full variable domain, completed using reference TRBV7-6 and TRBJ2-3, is GAGVSQSPRYKVTKRGQDVALRCDPISGHVSLYWYRQALGQGPEFLTYFNYEAQQDKSGLPNDRFSAERPEGSISTLTIQRTEQRDSAMYRCASSLEAGQFDTSTDTQYFGPGTRLTVL.

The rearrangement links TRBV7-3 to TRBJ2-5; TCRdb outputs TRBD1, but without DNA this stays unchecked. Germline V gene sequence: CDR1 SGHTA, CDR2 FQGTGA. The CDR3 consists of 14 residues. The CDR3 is CASSLIGQAETQYF.

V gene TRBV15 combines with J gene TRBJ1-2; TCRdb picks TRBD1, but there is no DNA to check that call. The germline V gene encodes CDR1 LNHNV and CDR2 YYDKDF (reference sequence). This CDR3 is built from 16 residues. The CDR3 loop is CATSSDRRVGVYGYTF.

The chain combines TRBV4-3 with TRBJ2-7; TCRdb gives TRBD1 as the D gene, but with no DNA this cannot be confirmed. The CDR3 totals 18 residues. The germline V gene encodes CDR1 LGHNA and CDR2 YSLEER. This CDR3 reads CASSQDMVQVSSLYEQYF.

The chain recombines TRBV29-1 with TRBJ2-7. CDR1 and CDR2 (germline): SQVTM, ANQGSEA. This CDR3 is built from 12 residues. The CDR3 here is CSAAMVSYEQYF.

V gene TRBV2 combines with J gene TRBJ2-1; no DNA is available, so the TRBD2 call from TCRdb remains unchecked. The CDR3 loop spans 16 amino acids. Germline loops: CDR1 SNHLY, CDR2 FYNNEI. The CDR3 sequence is CASSSTSGGYYNEQFF.

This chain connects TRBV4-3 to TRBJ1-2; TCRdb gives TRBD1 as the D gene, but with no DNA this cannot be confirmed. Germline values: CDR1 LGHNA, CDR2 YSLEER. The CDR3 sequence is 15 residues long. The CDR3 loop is CASSPGQGMIGGYTF.

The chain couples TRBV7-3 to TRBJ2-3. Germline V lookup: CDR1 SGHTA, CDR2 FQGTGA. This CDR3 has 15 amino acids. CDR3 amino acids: CASSLNWEVTDTQYF.

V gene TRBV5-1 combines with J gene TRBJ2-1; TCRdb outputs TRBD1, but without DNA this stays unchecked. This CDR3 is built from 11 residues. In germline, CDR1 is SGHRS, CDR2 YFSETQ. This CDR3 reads CASYTGNEQFF.

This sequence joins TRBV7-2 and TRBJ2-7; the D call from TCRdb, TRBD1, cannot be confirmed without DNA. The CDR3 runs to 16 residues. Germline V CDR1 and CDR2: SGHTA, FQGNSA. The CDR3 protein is CASSLEGVPSSYEQYF.

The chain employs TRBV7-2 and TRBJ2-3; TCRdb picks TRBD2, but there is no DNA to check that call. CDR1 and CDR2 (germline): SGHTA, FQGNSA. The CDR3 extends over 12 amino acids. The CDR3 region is CASKPQEGTQYF.